This T cell receptor beta chain comes out of a study of identifying expanded T cells in peripheral blood. No infections or other immune events were documented during collection. The CDR3 totals 17 residues. Trimming pared 2 bases from V and 9 bases from J, leaving 23 bases between. CDR1 is MGHRA, CDR2 YSYEKL, per germline. Notes on the study in general: Over two and four weeks, about 16.4 and 19 clones changed, versus approximately 1.2 between replicates. Across healthy donors, higher total template counts meant significantly greater roughly two-week count variance.

Clones were sequenced by immunoSEQ multiplex PCR, and TCRdb holds only the in-frame ones, with some missing. The profile shows some 77,000 clones, 85% to 90% of them singletons. Remarks on this clone: As yet, its antigen is unknown.

This chain links TRBV4-1 with TRBJ2-4; D tentatively reads TRBD1 or TRBD2 (5 bases each). The receptor was isolated from a person aged 18 to 70 in good health. The sample taken for sequencing was blood. The CDR3 nucleotides are TGCGCCAGCAGCCAATTTGATCCCGGGACGGGTAAGGGCATTCAGTACTTC. It is translated as CASSQFDPGTGKGIQYF.